This TCR beta chain stems from a study of CD8 T cells in Susac syndrome. With random hexamers, reverse transcription was performed on about 0.5 to 1 ug of RNA. The amplification used immunoSEQ multiplex PCR on TCR beta CDR3; it spanned 54 Vbeta and 13 Jbeta. Via MiXCR, TCRdb re-called the immunoSEQ multiplex PCR reads, giving one row per CDR3 protein. Of just over 150,000 distinct CDR3 sequences in the sample, roughly 96% were seen once. CDR1 is SGHRS, CDR2 YFSETQ, per germline. The CDR3 spans 14 residues. Trimming removed 0 bases at V and 6 bases at J, with 11 bases between. The study sequenced TCR beta in blood CD8+ and CD4+ T cells. The multiple sclerosis control group comprised treatment-naive patients with stable or active relapsing-remitting disease.

The chain uses TRBV5-1 and TRBJ2-3, with unresolved D. This receptor was taken from a human donor with multiple sclerosis. Specimen: CD8+ T cells from PBMCs. Written as DNA, the CDR3 is TGCGCCAGCAGCTTGGTATACGCTTGGGATACGCAGTATTTT. Amino acids: CASSLVYAWDTQYF. The full variable domain, with the rest looked up from reference TRBV5-1 and TRBJ2-3, is KAGVTQTPRYLIKTRGQQVTLSCSPISGHRSVSWYQQTPGQGLQFLFEYFSETQRNKGNFPGRFSGRQFSNSRSEMNVSTLELGDSALYLCASSLVYAWDTQYFGPGTRLTVL.